This T cell receptor (beta chain) was captured by sequencing in a study of control samples from healthy donors and cancer patients. Profiling relied on immunoSEQ multiplex PCR, and the TCRdb table lists in-frame clones only, not all of them. The sample shows around 100,000 clones, 85% to 90% of them seen only once. The CDR3 extends over 17 amino acids. Trimming cost V 2 bases and J 1 base; bases outside gene matches: 10. In germline, CDR1 is SEHNR, CDR2 FQNEAQ (reference sequence). The rearrangement joins TRBV7-9 to TRBJ1-1; 7 nucleotides align to TRBD1. Material for sequencing was PBMCs. The clonotype originates from a man aged 55 to 69 with lung cancer. CDR3 bases: TGTGCCAGCAGCTTATCAGGTGCCGGGACAGCGAACACTGAAGCTTTCTTT. Its protein is CASSLSGAGTANTEAFF.